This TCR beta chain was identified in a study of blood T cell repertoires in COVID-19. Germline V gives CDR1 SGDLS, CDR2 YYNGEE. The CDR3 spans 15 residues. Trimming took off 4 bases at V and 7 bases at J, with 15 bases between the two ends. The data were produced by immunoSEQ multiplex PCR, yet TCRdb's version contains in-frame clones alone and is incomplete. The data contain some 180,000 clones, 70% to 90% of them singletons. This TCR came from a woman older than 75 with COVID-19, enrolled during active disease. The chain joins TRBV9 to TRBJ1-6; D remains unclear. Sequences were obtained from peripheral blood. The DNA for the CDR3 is TGTGCCAGCAGCCCCTTCCCTAGGTCGAATTCACCCCTCCACTTT. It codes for CASSPFPRSNSPLHF.